This T cell receptor beta chain was captured by sequencing in a study of cytotoxic CD8 clonotypes in ibrutinib-treated CLL. Libraries were prepared by immunoSEQ multiplex PCR; TCRdb keeps only in-frame clonotypes and omits some of them. This sample has roughly 250,000 clones; roughly 70% occur once, and the top ten carry about 16%. The germline V and J ends were trimmed by 2 bases and 8 bases, with 16 bases remaining between them. Germline CDR1 KGHSH, CDR2 LQKENI. The length of the CDR3 is 15 residues. In this sample, this clone turned up many times. The source was PBMCs, collected after 24 months of ibrutinib treatment. The TCR originated in a human donor with chronic lymphocytic leukemia. This sequence joins TRBV18 and TRBJ2-1; D is ambiguous. Here the CDR3 DNA reads TGTGCCAGCTCACCAACCGTCGTGGAGTTGGATGAGCAGTTCTTC. Residues: CASSPTVVELDEQFF.